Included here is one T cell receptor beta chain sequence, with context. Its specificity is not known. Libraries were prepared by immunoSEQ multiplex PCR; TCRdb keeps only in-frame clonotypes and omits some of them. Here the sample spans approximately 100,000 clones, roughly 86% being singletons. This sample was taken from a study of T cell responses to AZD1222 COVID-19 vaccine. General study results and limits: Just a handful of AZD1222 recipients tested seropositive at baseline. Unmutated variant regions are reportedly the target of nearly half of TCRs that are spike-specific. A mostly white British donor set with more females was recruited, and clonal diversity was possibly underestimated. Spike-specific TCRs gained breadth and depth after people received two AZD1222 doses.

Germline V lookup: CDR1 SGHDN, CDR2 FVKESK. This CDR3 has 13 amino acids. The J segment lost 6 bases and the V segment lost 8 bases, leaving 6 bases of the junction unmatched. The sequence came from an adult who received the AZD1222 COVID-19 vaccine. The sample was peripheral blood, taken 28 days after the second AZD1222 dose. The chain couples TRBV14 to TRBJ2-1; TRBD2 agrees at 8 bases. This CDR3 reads CASAISGTNEQFF. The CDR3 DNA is TGTGCCAGCGCTATTAGCGGGACCAATGAGCAGTTCTTC.